The 31 T cell receptor beta chains reported below all come from one sample, sequenced in a study of Ad26.COV2.S vaccination and SARS-CoV-2 variants. Data came from immunoSEQ multiplex PCR; TCRdb stores just in-frame clones and leaves some out. The repertoire holds 380,000 or so clones, with 83% as singletons. Treatment described: 19 received Ad26.COV2.S at low or high dose, single or two shots; roughly five received placebo; per-sample allocation not given. Repertoires come from day 63 after the first vaccine or placebo injection. Sequencing used peripheral blood, obtained in a trial of Ad26.COV2.S vaccine versus placebo. The receptor set was obtained from a person aged 18-60 years who received the Ad26.COV2.S COVID-19 vaccine or a placebo.

This clone showed up just a few times. The V gene is TRBV5-4, the J gene TRBJ2-1; 10 nucleotides align to TRBD2. J lost 4 bases, V lost 0 bases, and 7 bases had no gene match. Germline CDR1 is SGHNT and CDR2 is YYREEE (reference sequence). This CDR3 has 17 residues. The CDR3 region is CASSLGGLAAIYNEQFF. In nucleotides, the CDR3 is TGTGCCAGCAGCTTGGGTGGACTAGCGGCAATTTACAATGAGCAGTTCTTC.

This chain uses TRBV5-1 with TRBJ2-1, with D unresolved. V was trimmed by 1 base and J by 8 bases, leaving 13 bases between them. CDR3 size: 14 residues. In germline, CDR1 is SGHRS, CDR2 YFSETQ. CDR3 sequence: CASSLSAIVDEQFF. The DNA of the CDR3 is TGCGCCAGCAGCTTGTCAGCCATTGTCGATGAGCAGTTCTTC. Supplemented by reference TRBV5-1 and TRBJ2-1, the full variable domain reads KAGVTQTPRYLIKTRGQQVTLSCSPISGHRSVSWYQQTPGQGLQFLFEYFSETQRNKGNFPGRFSGRQFSNSRSEMNVSTLELGDSALYLCASSLSAIVDEQFFGPGTRLTVL.

The gene calls are TRBV5-3 and TRBJ1-4; D is unresolved. TRBV5-3 qualifies as an ORF whose function is uncertain. Trimming shortened V by 5 bases and J by 12 bases, and 14 bases separated the two germline ends. This CDR3 contains 12 residues. CDR3 sequence reads: CARRIGSRELFF. The CDR3 nucleotides read TGTGCCAGAAGAATTGGCAGTCGAGAACTGTTTTTT.

V is TRBV9 and J is TRBJ2-2; 10 bases are a match to TRBD2. CDR1 SGDLS and CDR2 YYNGEE come from the germline V gene. The CDR3 length is 16 residues. V lost 0 bases and J lost 3; bases outside the gene matches: 2. The CDR3 region is CASSVDLAGDTGELFF. Here the CDR3 DNA reads TGTGCCAGCAGCGTAGATCTAGCGGGGGACACCGGGGAGCTGTTTTTT.

This chain connects TRBV19 to TRBJ1-4, with a weak D call TRBD1 (5 bases). The V and J ends lost 6 bases and 7 bases respectively, with 12 bases between them. The germline CDR1 and CDR2 sequences are LNHDA and SQIVND (reference sequence). This CDR3 has 13 residues. Here the CDR3 reads CASRDLGGEKLFF. CDR3 DNA sequence: TGTGCCAGTAGGGACCTTGGGGGTGAAAAACTGTTTTTT.

The chain combines TRBV6-5 with TRBJ2-7, with 9 bases lining up with TRBD1. Trimming removed 6 bases from V and 1 base from J; junction bases left unmatched: 4. The germline gives CDR1 MNHEY, CDR2 SVGAGI. This CDR3 has 14 residues. The CDR3 DNA is TGTGCCAGCAGCTCGGGACAGGGTTCCTACGAGCAGTACTTC. Translating it yields CASSSGQGSYEQYF.

This chain connects TRBV12-3 or TRBV12-4 to TRBJ2-7; D ambiguous. This CDR3 contains 12 residues. V gave up 5 bases and J gave up 6 bases, with 11 bases separating them. The CDR3 nucleotides are TGTGCCAGCAGTCAAGACCGGATCGAGCAGTACTTC. Its protein product is CASSQDRIEQYF.

This clone was seen more than once but under ten times. V and J are TRBV5-5 and TRBJ2-4; D is ambiguous. V gave up 0 bases and J gave up 0 bases, with 7 bases separating them. The CDR3 has 15 amino acids. Germline loops: CDR1 SGHKS, CDR2 YYEKEE (reference sequence). CDR3 in amino acids: CASSLAGPAKNIQYF. The CDR3 DNA reads as TGTGCCAGCAGCTTGGCGGGTCCAGCCAAAAACATTCAGTACTTC.

The chain uses TRBV7-3 and TRBJ2-3; no clear D. CDR3 length equals 13 residues. The germline gives CDR1 SGHTA, CDR2 FQGTGA. The ends were cut back, 3 bases at V and 4 bases at J, with 8 bases in the middle. DNA of the CDR3: TGTGCCAGCAGCTTTTCCGGGCCAGATACGCAGTATTTT. This translates into CASSFSGPDTQYF.

The J gene is TRBJ1-6, the V gene TRBV5-6; possible D gene TRBD1, 5 bases. The CDR3 loop spans 13 amino acids. Germline V CDR1 and CDR2: SGHDT, YYEEEE. The ends were cut back, 1 base at V and 9 bases at J, with 8 bases in the middle. In DNA form, the CDR3 reads TGTGCCAGCAGCTTGCAGGGAAGTTCACCCCTCCACTTT. This translates into CASSLQGSSPLHF.

V usage is TRBV6-5 and J usage is TRBJ1-2; D may be TRBD1 (6 bases). Germline lookup yields CDR1 MNHEY and CDR2 SVGAGI. The germline V and J ends were trimmed by 6 bases and 3 bases, with 11 bases remaining between them. The CDR3 has 13 residues. The CDR3: CASSPGQHYGYTF. CDR3 bases: TGTGCCAGCAGCCCCGGACAGCACTATGGCTACACCTTC.

The chain links TRBV30 to TRBJ2-1; D gene ambiguous. V was shortened by 0 bases and J by 7 bases, with 7 bases between the two germline ends. Germline-derived CDR1 and CDR2 are GTSNPN and SVGIG (reference sequence). This CDR3 comprises 12 residues. DNA for the CDR3: TGTGCCTGGAGTGTAAACGGGAATGAGCAGTTCTTC. This translates into CAWSVNGNEQFF. The variable domain in full, completed from reference TRBV30 and TRBJ2-1, reads SQTIHQWPATLVQPVGSPLSLECTVEGTSNPNLYWYRQAAGRGLQLLFYSVGIGQISSEVPQNLSASRPQDRQFILSSKKLLLSDSGFYLCAWSVNGNEQFFGPGTRLTVL.

The chain links TRBV3-1 (or the pseudogene TRBV3-2) to TRBJ1-5; the D gene is possibly TRBD1 (5 bases). CDR3 length: 20 residues. Trimming removed 0 bases at V and 6 bases at J, with 27 bases between. Germline-derived CDR1 and CDR2 are LGHDT and YNNKEL (reference sequence). CDR3 nucleotide sequence: TGTGCCAGCAGCCAAGATAGGACGTTTGAGAGACAGCGCAGGGTTCAGCCCCAGCATTTT. Encoded protein: CASSQDRTFERQRRVQPQHF.

This chain uses TRBV11-3 with TRBJ2-1; D may match TRBD1 or TRBD2 (5 bases each). V lost 8 bases and J lost 12, with 17 bases in between. Per the germline V gene, CDR1 is SGHNT and CDR2 is YENEEA. This CDR3 comprises 12 residues. CDR3 region: CASRYYPGRQFF. CDR3 bases: TGTGCCAGCCGTTACTACCCGGGGCGGCAGTTCTTC.

This clone has just one count. The chain carries TRBV27 and TRBJ2-1, with D perhaps matching TRBD1 (6 bases). CDR1 and CDR2 (germline): MNHEY, SMNVEV (reference sequence). The CDR3 has 13 amino acids. Trimming cost V 2 bases and J 10 bases, with 12 bases left between them. The CDR3 protein is CASSLAGVGEQFF. CDR3 DNA sequence: TGTGCCAGCAGTTTAGCAGGGGTAGGCGAGCAGTTCTTC.

The rearrangement links TRBV5-1 to TRBJ2-3; 8 nucleotides match TRBD2. This CDR3 is 14 amino acids long. V shed 2 bases and J 4 bases; nucleotides not matched to a gene: 3. The germline CDR1 and CDR2 sequences are SGHRS and YFSETQ. CDR3 protein: CASSFSGNADTQYF. The DNA of the CDR3 is TGCGCCAGCAGCTTTAGCGGGAACGCAGATACGCAGTATTTT.

The chain carries TRBV3-1 (or the pseudogene TRBV3-2) and TRBJ2-1, with D perhaps TRBD1 (5 bases). The V end was cut by 2 bases, the J end by 0 bases, with 11 bases between. There are 16 residues in the CDR3. The germline V gene encodes CDR1 LGHDT and CDR2 YNNKEL (reference sequence). In DNA, the CDR3 is TGTGCCAGCAGCCAATCCTTAAGGGGCTCCTACAATGAGCAGTTCTTC. As protein: CASSQSLRGSYNEQFF.

The chain is built from TRBV6-1 and TRBJ2-7; the D is unclear. Per the germline V gene, CDR1 is MNHNS and CDR2 is SASEGT. Trimming took off 1 base at V and 3 bases at J, with 13 bases between the two ends. The CDR3 is 15 residues long. The CDR3 here is CASSEGTLPLYEQYF. The CDR3 nucleotides read TGTGCCAGCAGTGAAGGGACCCTCCCCCTCTACGAGCAGTACTTC.

This clone showed up just once. CDR3 protein: CASSLEGGGVQETQYF. CDR3 sequence (DNA): TGTGCCAGCAGCTTAGAGGGCGGGGGCGTTCAAGAGACCCAGTACTTC. V is TRBV7-2 and J is TRBJ2-5, with a possible D match to TRBD2 (7 bases). The CDR3 consists of 16 residues. V was trimmed by 1 base and J by 2 bases, leaving 14 bases between them. Germline CDR1 reads SGHTA; CDR2 reads FQGNSA.

The chain is built from TRBV30 and TRBJ2-6; no clear D. With 0 bases removed from V and 0 bases from J, the gap between germline ends came to 6 bases. This CDR3 comprises 15 residues. Per germline, CDR1 GTSNPN and CDR2 SVGIG (reference sequence). DNA for the CDR3: TGTGCCTGGAGTGTAGGTGGCTCTGGGGCCAACGTCCTGACTTTC. It codes for CAWSVGGSGANVLTF.

In this sample, this clone turned up a few times. As DNA, the CDR3 is TGTGCCAGCAGTAACCCGGGACAGAGCTCCTACGAGCAGTACTTC. Encoded protein: CASSNPGQSSYEQYF. V is TRBV6-5 and J is TRBJ2-7, with 7 bases aligning to TRBD1. Germline V lookup: CDR1 MNHEY, CDR2 SVGAGI. With V trimmed by 5 bases and J by 0 bases, 7 bases remained unmatched. The CDR3 has 15 residues.

The chain employs TRBV5-1 and TRBJ2-1, with TRBD1 matching over 10 bases. Germline lookup yields CDR1 SGHRS and CDR2 YFSETQ. The CDR3 has 15 amino acids. Unmatched junction bases numbered 5, after V lost 4 bases and J lost 4 bases. The CDR3 region has the DNA TGCGCCAGCAGCAATCGGACAGGGGGGTACAATGAGCAGTTCTTC. Amino acid sequence: CASSNRTGGYNEQFF. The full variable domain, with the rest looked up from reference TRBV5-1 and TRBJ2-1, is KAGVTQTPRYLIKTRGQQVTLSCSPISGHRSVSWYQQTPGQGLQFLFEYFSETQRNKGNFPGRFSGRQFSNSRSEMNVSTLELGDSALYLCASSNRTGGYNEQFFGPGTRLTVL.

The chain carries TRBV7-2 and TRBJ1-1; the D gene is possibly TRBD1 (5 bases). V was shortened by 1 base and J by 0 bases, with 9 bases between the two germline ends. CDR3 length: 15 amino acids. Germline loops: CDR1 SGHTA, CDR2 FQGNSA. The CDR3 DNA reads TGTGCCAGCAGCTTAGACGGGGACGTGAACACTGAAGCTTTCTTT. Protein product: CASSLDGDVNTEAFF.

This clone occurred once. The chain employs TRBV28 and TRBJ1-2; D may be TRBD1 (5 bases). CDR3 size: 13 residues. Trimming shortened V by 6 bases and J by 1 base, and 9 bases separated the two germline ends. Germline V gene sequence: CDR1 MDHEN, CDR2 SYDVKM. DNA of the CDR3: TGTGCCAGCAGCTCACAGGTTAACTATGGCTACACCTTC. Protein sequence: CASSSQVNYGYTF.

The J gene is TRBJ1-6, the V gene TRBV7-6, with TRBD1 as a possible D gene (5 bases). This CDR3 region has 15 residues. In germline, CDR1 is SGHVS, CDR2 FNYEAQ. Trimming stripped 0 bases from V and 7 bases from J, with 10 bases between. The CDR3 spells CASSLAAGPNSPLHF. The CDR3 coding sequence is TGTGCCAGCAGCTTAGCGGCAGGGCCCAATTCACCCCTCCACTTT. The whole variable domain, filled in from reference TRBV7-6 and TRBJ1-6, reads GAGVSQSPRYKVTKRGQDVALRCDPISGHVSLYWYRQALGQGPEFLTYFNYEAQQDKSGLPNDRFSAERPEGSISTLTIQRTEQRDSAMYRCASSLAAGPNSPLHFGNGTRLTVT.

The J gene is TRBJ1-6, the V gene TRBV20-1; D call uncertain. Germline CDR1 reads DFQATT; CDR2 reads SNEGSKA (reference sequence). CDR3 length equals 14 residues. Trimming left V 3 bases short and J 10 bases short, with 16 bases between. CDR3 nucleotides: TGCAGTGCTAGTGAAAGGGATTTTCGGTCACCCCTCCACTTT. Residues: CSASERDFRSPLHF.

This chain links TRBV2 with TRBJ2-2, with TRBD2 matching 10 bases. Trimming at V came to 6 bases and at J to 5 bases, leaving 3 bases not matched to a gene. In germline, CDR1 is SNHLY, CDR2 FYNNEI. The CDR3 spans 14 residues. DNA of the CDR3: TGTGCCAGCAGAGCGGGGGGGTTTACCGGGGAGCTGTTTTTT. Translated, it gives CASRAGGFTGELFF. The whole variable domain, filled in from reference TRBV2 and TRBJ2-2, reads EPEVTQTPSHQVTQMGQEVILRCVPISNHLYFYWYRQILGQKVEFLVSFYNNEISEKSEIFDDQFSVERPDGSNFTLKIRSTKLEDSAMYFCASRAGGFTGELFFGEGSRLTVL.

The V and J genes are TRBV2 and TRBJ2-1; D unclear. In germline, CDR1 is SNHLY, CDR2 FYNNEI. Trimming removed 7 bases from V and 0 bases from J, with 16 bases in between. CDR3 length: 16 amino acids. The CDR3 loop reads CASKARYLSSYNEQFF. The CDR3 nucleotides read TGTGCCAGCAAGGCGCGCTATTTGAGCTCCTACAATGAGCAGTTCTTC.

In nucleotides, the CDR3 is TGCGCCAGCAGCCACGCAGGGGGCAATGAGCAGTTCTTC. It codes for CASSHAGGNEQFF. The rearrangement links TRBV4-1 to TRBJ2-1; TRBD1 agrees at 7 bases. Germline CDR1 is MGHRA and CDR2 is YSYEKL. This CDR3 is 13 amino acids long. The junction had 2 bases not matched to a gene; V was cut back by 3 bases and J by 6 bases.

This chain joins TRBV30 and TRBJ1-6; unclear D gene. Germline CDR1 reads GTSNPN; CDR2 reads SVGIG (reference sequence). Trimming cost V 0 bases and J 9 bases, with 12 bases left between them. This CDR3 contains 14 residues. CDR3 in amino acids: CAWSVRSAVSPLHF. DNA for the CDR3: TGTGCCTGGAGTGTACGATCAGCGGTTTCACCCCTCCACTTT. The variable domain in full, completed from reference TRBV30 and TRBJ1-6, reads SQTIHQWPATLVQPVGSPLSLECTVEGTSNPNLYWYRQAAGRGLQLLFYSVGIGQISSEVPQNLSASRPQDRQFILSSKKLLLSDSGFYLCAWSVRSAVSPLHFGNGTRLTVT.

This rearrangement joins TRBV7-2 to TRBJ1-5; D gene uncertain. Germline V lookup: CDR1 SGHTA, CDR2 FQGNSA. This CDR3 spans 13 amino acids. V lost 5 bases, J lost 4 bases, and 9 bases lay in between. CDR3 region: CASSRAGNQPQHF. For the CDR3, the DNA is TGTGCCAGCAGCAGGGCAGGTAATCAGCCCCAGCATTTT.